Listed below are T cell receptor beta chains from one sample, sequenced in a study of blood T cells in healthy people across ages. Via MiXCR, TCRdb re-called the 5' RACE reads, giving one row per CDR3 protein. The sample shows over a million distinct CDR3 sequences, 35% to 55% of them seen only once. Material for sequencing was blood. The source is an older woman in good health. CDR3s include the opening cysteine and the closing phenylalanine or tryptophan. Fields, in order: clone size, D gene, V gene, J gene, CDR3 protein, CDR3 DNA. D genes are given only for firm matches. The size of a clone is reported for some rows only, either as once, few or many, or as a class for expanded clones.

clone_size: few; d_call: TRBD1; v_call: TRBV5-6; j_call: TRBJ1-2; cdr3_aa: CASTPYRGQGYGYTF; cdr3_nt: TGTGCCAGCACCCCCTACAGGGGGCAAGGTTATGGCTACACCTTC
clone_size: few; d_call: TRBD2; v_call: TRBV7-2; j_call: TRBJ2-3; cdr3_aa: CASGLDGRATDTQYF; cdr3_nt: TGTGCCAGCGGGCTGGACGGGAGGGCCACAGATACGCAGTATTTT
clone_size: few; d_call: -; v_call: TRBV24-1; j_call: TRBJ2-1; cdr3_aa: CATSGRERSEQFF; cdr3_nt: TGTGCCACCAGTGGTCGGGAGAGGAGTGAGCAGTTCTTC
clone_size: -; d_call: -; v_call: TRBV20-1; j_call: TRBJ2-5; cdr3_aa: CSASRGFQETQYF; cdr3_nt: TGCAGTGCTAGTCGGGGGTTCCAAGAGACCCAGTACTTC
clone_size: -; d_call: -; v_call: TRBV4-1; j_call: TRBJ2-7; cdr3_aa: CASSQGDPVYEQYF; cdr3_nt: TGCGCCAGCAGCCAGGGGGACCCCGTCTACGAGCAGTACTTC
clone_size: many; d_call: TRBD1; v_call: TRBV10-3; j_call: TRBJ1-2; cdr3_aa: CAISPGQEPNYGYTF; cdr3_nt: TGTGCCATCAGTCCGGGACAGGAACCTAACTATGGCTACACCTTC
clone_size: -; d_call: -; v_call: TRBV15; j_call: TRBJ2-4; cdr3_aa: CATSRDLGGRVARNIQYF; cdr3_nt: TGTGCCACCAGCAGAGATTTGGGGGGTCGAGTAGCCAGAAACATTCAGTACTTC
clone_size: -; d_call: -; v_call: TRBV3-1; j_call: TRBJ2-7; cdr3_aa: CASSQDLGKHSYEQYF; cdr3_nt: TGTGCCAGCAGCCAAGATTTGGGCAAACATTCCTACGAGCAGTACTTC
clone_size: -; d_call: -; v_call: TRBV4-1; j_call: TRBJ2-1; cdr3_aa: CASSQIASDNEQFF; cdr3_nt: TGCGCCAGCAGCCAGATTGCCTCCGACAATGAGCAGTTCTTC
clone_size: -; d_call: -; v_call: TRBV15; j_call: TRBJ2-3; cdr3_aa: CATSRDFRDVGPSTDAQYF; cdr3_nt: TGTGCCACCAGCAGAGACTTCCGGGACGTCGGACCTAGCACAGATGCGCAGTATTTT
clone_size: -; d_call: -; v_call: TRBV18; j_call: TRBJ2-6; cdr3_aa: CASSRFMGFGANVLTF; cdr3_nt: TGTGCCAGCTCAAGGTTCATGGGTTTTGGGGCCAACGTCCTGACTTTC
clone_size: -; d_call: -; v_call: TRBV28; j_call: TRBJ1-4; cdr3_aa: CASTQSRQAQTNEKLFF; cdr3_nt: TGTGCCAGCACCCAAAGCCGACAGGCGCAAACGAATGAAAAACTGTTTTTT
clone_size: -; d_call: TRBD2; v_call: TRBV7-3; j_call: TRBJ2-1; cdr3_aa: CASSTLAGMETQFF; cdr3_nt: TGTGCCAGCAGCACACTAGCGGGAATGGAGACCCAGTTCTTC
clone_size: -; d_call: TRBD2; v_call: TRBV4-2; j_call: TRBJ2-7; cdr3_aa: CASSHPLAGGTFYNEQYF; cdr3_nt: TGTGCCAGCAGCCACCCACTAGCGGGAGGGACTTTCTACAATGAGCAGTACTTC
clone_size: -; d_call: -; v_call: TRBV25-1; j_call: TRBJ1-4; cdr3_aa: CAGSDGANEKLFF; cdr3_nt: TGTGCCGGCAGTGATGGGGCTAATGAAAAACTGTTTTTT
clone_size: -; d_call: TRBD2; v_call: TRBV28; j_call: TRBJ2-7; cdr3_aa: CASSFRAGGSYERYF; cdr3_nt: TGTGCCAGCAGTTTTCGGGCGGGGGGATCCTACGAGCGGTACTTC
clone_size: few; d_call: TRBD2; v_call: TRBV29-1; j_call: TRBJ2-7; cdr3_aa: CSVGEGPSGSYNEQYF; cdr3_nt: TGCAGCGTTGGGGAGGGACCTAGCGGGAGTTACAATGAGCAGTACTTC
clone_size: few; d_call: -; v_call: TRBV4-1; j_call: TRBJ2-7; cdr3_aa: CASSHGITGDEQYF; cdr3_nt: TGCGCCAGCAGCCATGGAATAACCGGGGACGAGCAGTACTTC
clone_size: -; d_call: -; v_call: TRBV13; j_call: TRBJ2-3; cdr3_aa: CASSLGLKGTDTQYF; cdr3_nt: TGTGCCAGCAGCTTAGGCCTGAAAGGCACAGATACGCAGTATTTT
clone_size: -; d_call: TRBD2; v_call: TRBV27; j_call: TRBJ2-7; cdr3_aa: CAGSFSRTSSYEQYF; cdr3_nt: TGTGCCGGCAGTTTTTCAAGGACTAGCTCCTACGAGCAGTACTTC
clone_size: -; d_call: -; v_call: TRBV4-1; j_call: TRBJ2-1; cdr3_aa: CASRIQDVGTYNEQFF; cdr3_nt: TGCGCCAGCAGAATACAGGATGTGGGCACCTACAATGAGCAGTTCTTC
clone_size: -; d_call: -; v_call: TRBV6-1; j_call: TRBJ2-1; cdr3_aa: CASSEFFTGEQFF; cdr3_nt: TGTGCCAGCAGTGAATTTTTTACGGGTGAGCAGTTCTTC
clone_size: -; d_call: TRBD2; v_call: TRBV6-2/TRBV6-3; j_call: TRBJ2-5; cdr3_aa: CASSSGLAGSPYNEQYF; cdr3_nt: TGTGCCAGCAGTTCAGGACTAGCGGGATCCCCCTACAATGAGCAGTACTTC
clone_size: -; d_call: -; v_call: TRBV7-8; j_call: TRBJ2-1; cdr3_aa: CASSLVGAGNEQFF; cdr3_nt: TGTGCCAGCAGCTTAGTCGGGGCAGGCAATGAGCAGTTCTTC